This T cell receptor (beta chain) was captured in a study of cytomegalovirus exposure and HLA in healthy donors. The CDR3 covers 13 residues. V lost 2 bases and J 0 bases, leaving 4 bases between the germline ends. Germline lookup yields CDR1 MNHEY and CDR2 SVGAGI. The study ran its PCR with 60 Vbeta and 13 Jbeta primers. Using immunoSEQ multiplex PCR, the repertoire was profiled, and TCRdb retains in-frame clones only, with some absent. The sample has 130,000 or so clones; over 70% are singletons. The chain couples TRBV6-5 to TRBJ1-1; D ambiguous. Sequencing was done on a sample of PBMCs. This TCR came from a woman aged 18-30 years in good health and CMV-seronegative. The CDR3 here is CASSYILNTEAFF. The CDR3 coding sequence is TGTGCCAGCAGTTACATCTTGAACACTGAAGCTTTCTTT.